A selection of T cell receptor beta chains follows, all from one sample in a study of shared T cell receptors in the human thymus. Method: immunoSEQ multiplex PCR; TCRdb's copy keeps in-frame clones and lacks some. The sample gives just under 550,000 clones, around 82% of which show up once; approximately 0.013% is in the top ten. Separately, the same data were catalogued under a study of human thymus T cells.

The sequenced sample was thymocytes. These receptors originate from a boy younger than two with a congenital heart defect. CDR3s include the opening cysteine and the closing phenylalanine or tryptophan. D genes are given only for firm matches. Only part of the rows carry a size: once, few, many, or a class if the clone is expanded.

j_call: TRBJ2-1; v_call: TRBV5-6; d_call: .; clone_size: once; cdr3_nt: TGTGCCAGCAGCTTGAGGGGGGAGGGTGAGGATGAGCAGTTCTTC; cdr3_aa: CASSLRGEGEDEQFF
j_call: TRBJ2-7; v_call: TRBV6-1; d_call: TRBD1; clone_size: .; cdr3_nt: TGTGCCAGCAGTGAAATAGGATTAAGGACAGGCAATGAGCAGTACTTC; cdr3_aa: CASSEIGLRTGNEQYF
j_call: TRBJ2-2; v_call: TRBV5-1; d_call: TRBD2; clone_size: .; cdr3_nt: TGCGCCAGCAGCCCGGTAGCGGGAGCCGGGGAGCTGTTTTTT; cdr3_aa: CASSPVAGAGELFF
j_call: TRBJ2-7; v_call: TRBV2; d_call: TRBD2; clone_size: few; cdr3_nt: TGTGCCAGCAGTGAAGGGACTAGCGGGAGAGCTGACGAGCAGTACTTC; cdr3_aa: CASSEGTSGRADEQYF
j_call: TRBJ1-4; v_call: TRBV6-5; d_call: .; clone_size: .; cdr3_nt: TGTGCCAGCAGGGGGAGGCAGGAAAGGGAAAAACTGTTTTTT; cdr3_aa: CASRGRQEREKLFF
j_call: TRBJ2-7; v_call: TRBV4-1; d_call: TRBD2; clone_size: .; cdr3_nt: TGCGCCAGCAGCCCGGAGGTGGCGGGAGGTTACGAGCAGTACTTC; cdr3_aa: CASSPEVAGGYEQYF
j_call: TRBJ2-3; v_call: TRBV28; d_call: .; clone_size: .; cdr3_nt: TGTGCCAGCAGTTTAAGCAGGTTTAAAACAGATACGCAGTATTTT; cdr3_aa: CASSLSRFKTDTQYF
j_call: TRBJ2-1; v_call: TRBV4-3; d_call: TRBD2; clone_size: .; cdr3_nt: TGCGCCAGCAGCCGCGAGTTTAGGAGGGAGGGGTACAATGAGCAGTTCTTC; cdr3_aa: CASSREFRREGYNEQFF
j_call: TRBJ2-1; v_call: TRBV4-3; d_call: TRBD2; clone_size: few; cdr3_nt: TGCGCCAGCAGCCAACCGGTCGGCGGGAGCCCCCATGAGCAGTTCTTC; cdr3_aa: CASSQPVGGSPHEQFF
j_call: TRBJ1-4; v_call: TRBV5-6; d_call: .; clone_size: once; cdr3_nt: TGTGCCAGCAGCTCCACAGGACAAATTAATGAAAAACTGTTTTTT; cdr3_aa: CASSSTGQINEKLFF
j_call: TRBJ1-5; v_call: TRBV15; d_call: TRBD1; clone_size: .; cdr3_nt: TGTGCCACCAGCAGAAAACGACAGGGGTACAATCAGCCCCAGCATTTT; cdr3_aa: CATSRKRQGYNQPQHF
j_call: TRBJ2-7; v_call: TRBV28; d_call: TRBD2; clone_size: few; cdr3_nt: TGTGCCAGCAGTCCAACCTGGGGACTAGCGGGGTTCTACGAGCAGTACTTC; cdr3_aa: CASSPTWGLAGFYEQYF
j_call: TRBJ2-3; v_call: TRBV2; d_call: .; clone_size: .; cdr3_nt: TGTGCCAGCGGCCGTCCAGATACGCAGTATTTT; cdr3_aa: CASGRPDTQYF
j_call: TRBJ2-7; v_call: TRBV28; d_call: .; clone_size: .; cdr3_nt: TGTGCCAGCAGTTCCCCCCAGAGGATCGGTTATGGGTCTAGCGAGCAGTACTTC; cdr3_aa: CASSSPQRIGYGSSEQYF
j_call: TRBJ1-2; v_call: TRBV9; d_call: .; clone_size: .; cdr3_nt: TGTGCCAGCACCCGGGGGGGAGGACACTATGGCTACACCTTC; cdr3_aa: CASTRGGGHYGYTF
j_call: TRBJ2-1; v_call: TRBV11-2; d_call: TRBD2; clone_size: .; cdr3_nt: TGTGCCAGCAGCCCCTTCGCTAGCGGGATTTCGGATGAGCAGTTCTTC; cdr3_aa: CASSPFASGISDEQFF
j_call: TRBJ2-3; v_call: TRBV7-6; d_call: TRBD1; clone_size: .; cdr3_nt: TGTGCCAGCAGCTCCGGGACAGGGGTAGGAGATACGCAGTATTTT; cdr3_aa: CASSSGTGVGDTQYF
j_call: TRBJ2-6; v_call: TRBV27; d_call: .; clone_size: .; cdr3_nt: TGTGCCAGCAGTTGTAATAGCGGCACTGGGGCCAACGTCCTGACTTTC; cdr3_aa: CASSCNSGTGANVLTF
j_call: TRBJ2-3; v_call: TRBV7-2; d_call: TRBD2; clone_size: .; cdr3_nt: TGTGCCAGCAGCTCGGGACTAGCGGGAGCCACAACAGATACGCAGTATTTT; cdr3_aa: CASSSGLAGATTDTQYF
j_call: TRBJ1-1; v_call: TRBV6-5; d_call: .; clone_size: .; cdr3_nt: TGTGCCAGCAGTTACGCGGCGCCCATGAACACTGAAGCTTTCTTT; cdr3_aa: CASSYAAPMNTEAFF
j_call: TRBJ2-5; v_call: TRBV30; d_call: TRBD2; clone_size: few; cdr3_nt: TGTGCCTGGAGTCCCGCCGACCCCCCGCTAGCGGGAGAGGGGGAGACCCAGTACTTC; cdr3_aa: CAWSPADPPLAGEGETQYF
j_call: TRBJ1-2; v_call: TRBV30; d_call: TRBD1; clone_size: once; cdr3_nt: TGTGCCTGGACCCCGGACAGGGGCTACTATGGCTACACCTTC; cdr3_aa: CAWTPDRGYYGYTF
j_call: TRBJ2-7; v_call: TRBV4-1; d_call: .; clone_size: .; cdr3_nt: TGCGCCAGCAGCCTGACTAGTTACGAGCAGTACTTC; cdr3_aa: CASSLTSYEQYF
j_call: TRBJ1-2; v_call: TRBV20-1; d_call: .; clone_size: .; cdr3_nt: TGCAGTGCTATCACGCGGGGTGGCTACACCTTC; cdr3_aa: CSAITRGGYTF
j_call: TRBJ2-7; v_call: TRBV28; d_call: .; clone_size: once; cdr3_nt: TGTGCCAGCAGTAAAATTACAGGGTTCTCCTACGAGCAGTACTTC; cdr3_aa: CASSKITGFSYEQYF
j_call: TRBJ2-3; v_call: TRBV7-9; d_call: .; clone_size: .; cdr3_nt: TGTGCCAGCAGCATGACCGGGGAGGACTCAGATACGCAGTATTTT; cdr3_aa: CASSMTGEDSDTQYF
j_call: TRBJ2-1; v_call: TRBV29-1; d_call: TRBD2; clone_size: .; cdr3_nt: TGCAGCGTTGTGCCTAGCGGGAACAATGAGCAGTTCTTC; cdr3_aa: CSVVPSGNNEQFF
j_call: TRBJ2-2; v_call: TRBV11-2; d_call: .; clone_size: few; cdr3_nt: TGTGCCAGCAGCCACTCTAACACCGGGGAGCTGTTTTTT; cdr3_aa: CASSHSNTGELFF
j_call: TRBJ2-3; v_call: TRBV5-8; d_call: TRBD2; clone_size: few; cdr3_nt: TGTGCCAGCACCGGGACTAGCGGGAGACCCACAGATACGCAGTATTTT; cdr3_aa: CASTGTSGRPTDTQYF
j_call: TRBJ2-5; v_call: TRBV4-1; d_call: TRBD2; clone_size: .; cdr3_nt: TGCGCCAGCAGCCAAGAAGCCATATCCGGGGGGGGCCAAGAGACCCAGTACTTC; cdr3_aa: CASSQEAISGGGQETQYF
j_call: TRBJ2-7; v_call: TRBV4-3; d_call: .; clone_size: .; cdr3_nt: TGCGCCAGCAGCCACGGGAAGACCTGCGAGCAGTACTTC; cdr3_aa: CASSHGKTCEQYF
j_call: TRBJ1-1; v_call: TRBV4-2; d_call: TRBD1; clone_size: .; cdr3_nt: TGTGCCAGCAGGAAAGGGGGCTCCAACACTGAAGCTTTCTTT; cdr3_aa: CASRKGGSNTEAFF
j_call: TRBJ2-7; v_call: TRBV11-3; d_call: TRBD1; clone_size: .; cdr3_nt: TGTGCCAGCAGCACAACCGGGACAGGGCGACACGAGCAGTACTTC; cdr3_aa: CASSTTGTGRHEQYF
j_call: TRBJ2-7; v_call: TRBV18; d_call: .; clone_size: .; cdr3_nt: TGTGCCAGCTCACCGGGCCCGGGATTGGCATACGAGCAGTACTTC; cdr3_aa: CASSPGPGLAYEQYF
j_call: TRBJ2-6; v_call: TRBV28; d_call: .; clone_size: .; cdr3_nt: TGTGCCAGCAGTTGCGGGTACACTGGGGCCAACGTCCTGACTTTC; cdr3_aa: CASSCGYTGANVLTF
j_call: TRBJ2-1; v_call: TRBV5-1; d_call: .; clone_size: .; cdr3_nt: TGCGCCAGCAGCCTCGGGACTTCCTACAATGAGCAGTTCTTC; cdr3_aa: CASSLGTSYNEQFF
j_call: TRBJ2-1; v_call: TRBV13; d_call: .; clone_size: .; cdr3_nt: TGTGCCAGCAGCTTAGTGCTAGCTGGTACCAATGAGCAGTTCTTC; cdr3_aa: CASSLVLAGTNEQFF
j_call: TRBJ2-5; v_call: TRBV7-2; d_call: TRBD2; clone_size: .; cdr3_nt: TGTGCCAGCAGCTTAGCGGGAGGGACTGAGACCCAGTACTTC; cdr3_aa: CASSLAGGTETQYF
j_call: TRBJ2-1; v_call: TRBV15; d_call: .; clone_size: .; cdr3_nt: TGTGCCACCAGCAGAGTGGGCCAGGGTAGACCGAATGAGCAGTTCTTC; cdr3_aa: CATSRVGQGRPNEQFF
j_call: TRBJ1-4; v_call: TRBV25-1; d_call: TRBD1; clone_size: .; cdr3_nt: TGTGCCAGCAGAGCTAGACAGGGCGGCCATGAAAAACTGTTTTTT; cdr3_aa: CASRARQGGHEKLFF
j_call: TRBJ2-5; v_call: TRBV13; d_call: .; clone_size: .; cdr3_nt: TGTGCCAGCAGCTTAAGGCACAGTCGGGGGGCGGGCGAGACCCAGTACTTC; cdr3_aa: CASSLRHSRGAGETQYF
j_call: TRBJ1-2; v_call: TRBV6-5; d_call: .; clone_size: .; cdr3_nt: TGTGCCAGCAGTTACCTTGGACAGCGCTACACCTTC; cdr3_aa: CASSYLGQRYTF
j_call: TRBJ2-7; v_call: TRBV5-1; d_call: TRBD2; clone_size: .; cdr3_nt: TGCGCCAGCAGCTCCGGACTAGCGGGAGGAGGTGGATCCTACGAGCAGTACTTC; cdr3_aa: CASSSGLAGGGGSYEQYF
j_call: TRBJ2-7; v_call: TRBV27; d_call: TRBD1; clone_size: .; cdr3_nt: TGTGCCAGCAGTCGGGGGACAGGGGGCAAGTACGAGCAGTACTTC; cdr3_aa: CASSRGTGGKYEQYF
j_call: TRBJ2-7; v_call: TRBV5-1; d_call: .; clone_size: once; cdr3_nt: TGCGCCAGCAGCAAAGGGGCGAGGTACGAGCAGTACTTC; cdr3_aa: CASSKGARYEQYF
j_call: TRBJ2-7; v_call: TRBV11-2; d_call: TRBD2; clone_size: .; cdr3_nt: TGTGCCAGCGCGTACGAAGGGACTAGCGGGACCTCCTACGAGCAGTACTTC; cdr3_aa: CASAYEGTSGTSYEQYF
j_call: TRBJ1-4; v_call: TRBV30; d_call: .; clone_size: .; cdr3_nt: TGTGCCTGGAGTGTAAGGTCGCCAGGGTGGACGGCTAATGAAAAACTGTTTTTT; cdr3_aa: CAWSVRSPGWTANEKLFF
j_call: TRBJ1-1; v_call: TRBV7-9; d_call: .; clone_size: .; cdr3_nt: TGTGCCAGCAGCCTCGTAATGAACACTGAAGCTTTCTTT; cdr3_aa: CASSLVMNTEAFF
j_call: TRBJ2-1; v_call: TRBV19; d_call: TRBD2; clone_size: .; cdr3_nt: TGTGCCAGTTCGAGCGGGGGCCCCAACAATGAGCAGTTCTTC; cdr3_aa: CASSSGGPNNEQFF
j_call: TRBJ2-3; v_call: TRBV5-1; d_call: TRBD1; clone_size: .; cdr3_nt: TGCGCCAGCAGCTACCGGGACAGGGGACGTCCCACAGATACGCAGTATTTT; cdr3_aa: CASSYRDRGRPTDTQYF
j_call: TRBJ1-3; v_call: TRBV10-3; d_call: TRBD1; clone_size: few; cdr3_nt: TGTGCCATCAGGCCTCAGTCCGGGGACAGGCGAAACACCATATATTTT; cdr3_aa: CAIRPQSGDRRNTIYF